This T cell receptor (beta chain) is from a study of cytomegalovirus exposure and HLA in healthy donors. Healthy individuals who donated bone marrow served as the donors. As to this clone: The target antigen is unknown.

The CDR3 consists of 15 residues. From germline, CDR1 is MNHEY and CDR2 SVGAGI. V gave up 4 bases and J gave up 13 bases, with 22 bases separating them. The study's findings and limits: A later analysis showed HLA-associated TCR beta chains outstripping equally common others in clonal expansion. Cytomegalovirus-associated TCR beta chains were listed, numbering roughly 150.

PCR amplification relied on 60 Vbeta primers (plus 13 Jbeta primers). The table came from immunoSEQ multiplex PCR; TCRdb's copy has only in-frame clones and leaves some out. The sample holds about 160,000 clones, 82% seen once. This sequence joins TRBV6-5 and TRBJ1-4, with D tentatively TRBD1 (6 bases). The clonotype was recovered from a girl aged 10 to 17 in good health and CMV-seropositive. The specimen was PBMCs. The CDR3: CASSSEHQGLVGLFF. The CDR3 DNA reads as TGTGCCAGCAGTTCAGAACATCAGGGGCTGGTAGGACTGTTTTTT.